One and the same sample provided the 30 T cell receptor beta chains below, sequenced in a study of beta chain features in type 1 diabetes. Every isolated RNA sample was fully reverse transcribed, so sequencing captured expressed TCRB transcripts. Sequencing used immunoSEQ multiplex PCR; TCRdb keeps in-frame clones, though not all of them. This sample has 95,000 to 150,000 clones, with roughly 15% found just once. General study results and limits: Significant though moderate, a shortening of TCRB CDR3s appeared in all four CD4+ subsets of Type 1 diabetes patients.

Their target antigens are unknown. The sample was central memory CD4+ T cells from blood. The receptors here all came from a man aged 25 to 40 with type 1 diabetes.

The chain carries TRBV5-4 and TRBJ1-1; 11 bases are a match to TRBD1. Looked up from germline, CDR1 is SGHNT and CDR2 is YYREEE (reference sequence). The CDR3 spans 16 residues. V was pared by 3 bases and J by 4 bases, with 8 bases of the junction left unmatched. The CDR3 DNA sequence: TGTGCCAGCAGCTCGGGAACCGGGACAGGGGGCACTGAAGCTTTCTTT. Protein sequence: CASSSGTGTGGTEAFF. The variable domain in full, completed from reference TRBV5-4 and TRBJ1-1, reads ETGVTQSPTHLIKTRGQQVTLRCSSQSGHNTVSWYQQALGQGPQFIFQYYREEENGRGNFPPRFSGLQFPNYSSELNVNALELDDSALYLCASSSGTGTGGTEAFFGQGTRLTVV.

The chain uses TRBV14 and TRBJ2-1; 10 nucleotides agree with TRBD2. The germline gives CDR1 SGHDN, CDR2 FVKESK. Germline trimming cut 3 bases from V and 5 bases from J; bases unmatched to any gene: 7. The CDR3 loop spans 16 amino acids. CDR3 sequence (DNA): TGTGCCAGCAGCCACCTTAGCGGGGGGAACGACAATGAGCAGTTCTTC. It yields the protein CASSHLSGGNDNEQFF. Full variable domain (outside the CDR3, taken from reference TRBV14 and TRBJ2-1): EAGVTQFPSHSVIEKGQTVTLRCDPISGHDNLYWYRRVMGKEIKFLLHFVKESKQDESGMPNNRFLAERTGGTYSTLKVQPAELEDSGVYFCASSHLSGGNDNEQFFGPGTRLTVL.

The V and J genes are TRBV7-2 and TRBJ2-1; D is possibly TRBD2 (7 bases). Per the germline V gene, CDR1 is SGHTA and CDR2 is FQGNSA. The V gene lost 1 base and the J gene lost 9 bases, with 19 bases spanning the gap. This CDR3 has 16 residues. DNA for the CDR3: TGTGCCAGCAGCTTAGACCTGCGCGGGGGCCTTTCTGAGCAGTTCTTC. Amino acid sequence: CASSLDLRGGLSEQFF.

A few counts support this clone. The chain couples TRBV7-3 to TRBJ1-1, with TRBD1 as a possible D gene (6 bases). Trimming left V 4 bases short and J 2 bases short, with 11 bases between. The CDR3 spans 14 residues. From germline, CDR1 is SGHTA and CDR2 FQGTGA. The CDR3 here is CASSSGQSNTEAFF. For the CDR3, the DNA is TGTGCCAGCAGCTCCGGACAGTCAAACACTGAAGCTTTCTTT.

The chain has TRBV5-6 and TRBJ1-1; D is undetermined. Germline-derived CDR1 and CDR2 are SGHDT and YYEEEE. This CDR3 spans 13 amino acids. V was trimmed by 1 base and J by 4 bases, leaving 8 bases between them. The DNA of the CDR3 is TGTGCCAGCAGCTTGCTGGTTGGCACTGAAGCTTTCTTT. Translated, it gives CASSLLVGTEAFF.

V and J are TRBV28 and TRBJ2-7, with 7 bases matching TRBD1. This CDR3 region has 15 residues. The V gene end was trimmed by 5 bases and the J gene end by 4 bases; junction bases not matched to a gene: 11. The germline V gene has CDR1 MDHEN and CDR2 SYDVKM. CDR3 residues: CASSAPGTANYEQYF. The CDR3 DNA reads TGTGCCAGCAGTGCTCCCGGGACAGCTAATTACGAGCAGTACTTC.

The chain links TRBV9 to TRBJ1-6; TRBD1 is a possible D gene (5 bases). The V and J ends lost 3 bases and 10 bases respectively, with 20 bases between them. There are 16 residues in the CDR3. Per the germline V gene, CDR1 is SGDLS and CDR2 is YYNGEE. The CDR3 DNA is TGTGCCAGCAGCGCAGAGCCGGGCAGGGCTGGGTCACCCCTCCACTTT. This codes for CASSAEPGRAGSPLHF. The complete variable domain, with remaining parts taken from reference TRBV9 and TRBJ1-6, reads DSGVTQTPKHLITATGQRVTLRCSPRSGDLSVYWYQQSLDQGLQFLIQYYNGEERAKGNILERFSAQQFPDLHSELNLSSLELGDSALYFCASSAEPGRAGSPLHFGNGTRLTVT.

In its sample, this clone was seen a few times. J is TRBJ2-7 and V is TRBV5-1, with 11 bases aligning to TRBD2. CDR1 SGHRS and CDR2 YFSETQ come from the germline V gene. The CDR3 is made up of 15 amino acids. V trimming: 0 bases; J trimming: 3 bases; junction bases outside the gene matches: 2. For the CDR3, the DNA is TGCGCCAGCAGCTTGGGACTAGCGGGGAGCTACGAGCAGTACTTC. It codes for CASSLGLAGSYEQYF.

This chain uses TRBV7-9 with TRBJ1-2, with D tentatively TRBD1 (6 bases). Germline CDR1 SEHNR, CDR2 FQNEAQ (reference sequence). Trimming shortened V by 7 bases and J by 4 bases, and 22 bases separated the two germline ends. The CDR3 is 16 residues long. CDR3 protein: CASTSLYGGASYGYTF. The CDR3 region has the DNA TGTGCCAGCACCTCCCTTTATGGGGGGGCAAGCTATGGCTACACCTTC.

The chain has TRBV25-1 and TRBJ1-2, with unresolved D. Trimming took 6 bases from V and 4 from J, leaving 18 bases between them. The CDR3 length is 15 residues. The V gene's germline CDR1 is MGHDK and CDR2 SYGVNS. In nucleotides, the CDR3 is TGTGCCAGCAGCTACCCATCAGGCTCGTTCTATGGCTACACCTTC. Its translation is CASSYPSGSFYGYTF.

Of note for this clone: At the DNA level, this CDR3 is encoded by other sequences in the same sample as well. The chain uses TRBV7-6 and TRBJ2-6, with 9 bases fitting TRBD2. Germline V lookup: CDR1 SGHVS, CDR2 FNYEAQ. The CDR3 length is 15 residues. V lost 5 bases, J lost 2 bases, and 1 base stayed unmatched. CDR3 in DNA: TGTGCCAGCAGCGCTAGCGGGGCTGGGGCCAACGTCCTGACTTTC. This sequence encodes CASSASGAGANVLTF.

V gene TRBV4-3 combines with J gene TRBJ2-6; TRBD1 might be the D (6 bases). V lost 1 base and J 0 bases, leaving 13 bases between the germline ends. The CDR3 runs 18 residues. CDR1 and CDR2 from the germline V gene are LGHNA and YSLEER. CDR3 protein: CASSQVAGAISGANVLTF. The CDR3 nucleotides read TGCGCCAGCAGCCAAGTGGCAGGGGCAATCTCTGGGGCCAACGTCCTGACTTTC.

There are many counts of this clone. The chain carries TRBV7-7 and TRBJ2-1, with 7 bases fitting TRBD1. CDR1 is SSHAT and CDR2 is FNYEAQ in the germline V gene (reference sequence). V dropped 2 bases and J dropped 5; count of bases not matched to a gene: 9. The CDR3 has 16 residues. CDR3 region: CASSLFQQGDDNEQFF. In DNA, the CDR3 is TGTGCCAGCAGCTTATTTCAGCAGGGGGATGACAATGAGCAGTTCTTC. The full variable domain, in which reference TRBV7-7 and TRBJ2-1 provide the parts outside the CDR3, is GAGVSQSPRYKVTKRGQDVTLRCDPISSHATLYWYQQALGQGPEFLTYFNYEAQPDKSGLPSDRFSAERPEGSISTLTIQRTEQRDSAMYRCASSLFQQGDDNEQFFGPGTRLTVL.

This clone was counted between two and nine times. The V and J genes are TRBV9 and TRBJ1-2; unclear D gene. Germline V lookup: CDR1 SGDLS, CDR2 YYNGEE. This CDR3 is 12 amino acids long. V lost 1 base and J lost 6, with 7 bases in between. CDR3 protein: CASSVSKDGYTF. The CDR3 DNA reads TGTGCCAGCAGCGTATCCAAGGATGGCTACACCTTC.

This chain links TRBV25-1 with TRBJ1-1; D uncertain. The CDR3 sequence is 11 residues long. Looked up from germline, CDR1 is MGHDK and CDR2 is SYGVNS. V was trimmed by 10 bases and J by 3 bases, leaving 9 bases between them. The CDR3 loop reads CATGRDTEAFF. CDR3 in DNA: TGTGCCACCGGGCGGGACACTGAAGCTTTCTTT. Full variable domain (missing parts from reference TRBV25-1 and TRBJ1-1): EADIYQTPRYLVIGTGKKITLECSQTMGHDKMYWYQQDPGMELHLIHYSYGVNSTEKGDLSSESTVSRIRTEHFPLTLESARPSHTSQYLCATGRDTEAFFGQGTRLTVV.

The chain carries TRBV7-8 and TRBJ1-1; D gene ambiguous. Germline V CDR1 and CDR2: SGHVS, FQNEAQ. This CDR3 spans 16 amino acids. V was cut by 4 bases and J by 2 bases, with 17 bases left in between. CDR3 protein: CASSSNRARINTEAFF. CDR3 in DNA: TGTGCCAGCAGCTCAAACAGAGCCAGAATAAACACTGAAGCTTTCTTT.

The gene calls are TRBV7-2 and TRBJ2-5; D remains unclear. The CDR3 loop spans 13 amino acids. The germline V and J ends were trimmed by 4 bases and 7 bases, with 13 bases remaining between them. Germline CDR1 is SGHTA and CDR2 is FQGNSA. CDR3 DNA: TGTGCCAGCAGCTCGGCCTCCGCCGGGACCCAGTACTTC. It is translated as CASSSASAGTQYF.

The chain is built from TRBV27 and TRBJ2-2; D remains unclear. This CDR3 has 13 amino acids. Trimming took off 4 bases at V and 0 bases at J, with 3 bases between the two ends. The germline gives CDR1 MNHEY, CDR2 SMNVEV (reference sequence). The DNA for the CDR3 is TGTGCCAGCAGTTCCTCGAACACCGGGGAGCTGTTTTTT. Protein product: CASSSSNTGELFF.

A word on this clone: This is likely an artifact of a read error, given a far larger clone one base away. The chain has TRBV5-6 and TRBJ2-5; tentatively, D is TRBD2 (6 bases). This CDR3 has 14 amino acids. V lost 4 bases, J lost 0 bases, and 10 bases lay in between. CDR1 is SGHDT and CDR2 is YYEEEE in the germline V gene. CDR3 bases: TGTGCCAGCAGCGTGGCGGGGTACCAAGAGACCCAGTACTTC. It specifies CASSVAGYQETQYF.

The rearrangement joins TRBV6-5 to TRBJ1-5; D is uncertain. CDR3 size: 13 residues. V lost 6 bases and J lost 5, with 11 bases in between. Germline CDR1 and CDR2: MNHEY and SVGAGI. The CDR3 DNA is TGTGCCAGCAGATCCGGGCCCTATCAGCCCCAGCATTTT. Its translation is CASRSGPYQPQHF.

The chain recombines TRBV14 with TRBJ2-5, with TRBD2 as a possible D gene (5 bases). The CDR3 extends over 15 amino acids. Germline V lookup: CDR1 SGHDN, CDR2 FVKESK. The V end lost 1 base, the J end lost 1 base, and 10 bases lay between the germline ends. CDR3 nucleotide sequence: TGTGCCAGCAGCCAAGTGATAAGCGGCCAAGAGACCCAGTACTTC. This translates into CASSQVISGQETQYF.

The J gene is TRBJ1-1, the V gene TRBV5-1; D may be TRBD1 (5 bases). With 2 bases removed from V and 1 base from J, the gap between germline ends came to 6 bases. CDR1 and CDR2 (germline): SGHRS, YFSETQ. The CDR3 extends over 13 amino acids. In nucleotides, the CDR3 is TGCGCCAGCAGCTTCCAGGGGAACACTGAAGCTTTCTTT. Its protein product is CASSFQGNTEAFF.

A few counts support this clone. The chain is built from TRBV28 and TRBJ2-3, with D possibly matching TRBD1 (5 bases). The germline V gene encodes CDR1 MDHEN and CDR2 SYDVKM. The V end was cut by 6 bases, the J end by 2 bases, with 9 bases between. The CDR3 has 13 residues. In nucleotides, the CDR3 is TGTGCCAGCAGCCCAGGGTTCACAGATACGCAGTATTTT. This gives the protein CASSPGFTDTQYF. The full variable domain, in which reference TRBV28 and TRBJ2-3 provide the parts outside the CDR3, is DVKVTQSSRYLVKRTGEKVFLECVQDMDHENMFWYRQDPGLGLRLIYFSYDVKMKEKGDIPEGYSVSREKKERFSLILESASTNQTSMYLCASSPGFTDTQYFGPGTRLTVL.

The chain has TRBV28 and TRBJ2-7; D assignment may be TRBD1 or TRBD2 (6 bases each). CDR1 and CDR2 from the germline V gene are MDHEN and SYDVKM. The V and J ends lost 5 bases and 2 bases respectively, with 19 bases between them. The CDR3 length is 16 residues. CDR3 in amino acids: CASSRGDQGPPYEQYF. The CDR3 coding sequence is TGTGCCAGCAGTAGGGGGGACCAGGGCCCCCCCTACGAGCAGTACTTC.

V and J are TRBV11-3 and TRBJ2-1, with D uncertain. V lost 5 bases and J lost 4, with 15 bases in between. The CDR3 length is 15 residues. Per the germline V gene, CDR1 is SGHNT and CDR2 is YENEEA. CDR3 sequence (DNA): TGTGCCAGCAGCCCCCGAGCCCCCGGGTACAATGAGCAGTTCTTC. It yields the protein CASSPRAPGYNEQFF.

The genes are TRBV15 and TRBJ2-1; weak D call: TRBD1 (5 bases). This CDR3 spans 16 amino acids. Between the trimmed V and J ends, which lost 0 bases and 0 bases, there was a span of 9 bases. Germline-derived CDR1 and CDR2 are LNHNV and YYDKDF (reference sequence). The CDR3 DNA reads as TGTGCCACCAGCAGAGAGGTGACAGCCTCCTACAATGAGCAGTTCTTC. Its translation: CATSREVTASYNEQFF.

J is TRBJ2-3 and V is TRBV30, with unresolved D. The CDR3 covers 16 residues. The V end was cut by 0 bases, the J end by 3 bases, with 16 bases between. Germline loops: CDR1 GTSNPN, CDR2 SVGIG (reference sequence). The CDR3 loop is CAWSVHGNLGTDTQYF. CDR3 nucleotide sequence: TGTGCCTGGAGTGTACATGGGAACTTGGGGACAGATACGCAGTATTTT.

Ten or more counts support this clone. CDR3 nucleotides: TGTGCCAGCAGCTACTGGGGGGCGGAGACCCAGTACTTC. Its translation: CASSYWGAETQYF. V gene TRBV5-4 combines with J gene TRBJ2-5, with D possibly being TRBD1 or TRBD2 (6 bases each). Per the germline V gene, CDR1 is SGHNT and CDR2 is YYREEE (reference sequence). CDR3 length: 13 amino acids. Trimming took 3 bases from V and 5 from J, leaving 11 bases between them.

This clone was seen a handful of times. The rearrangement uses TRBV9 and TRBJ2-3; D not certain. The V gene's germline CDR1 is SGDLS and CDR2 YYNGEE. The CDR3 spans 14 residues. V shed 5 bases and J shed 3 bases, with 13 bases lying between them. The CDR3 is CASSGRPTTDTQYF. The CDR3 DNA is TGTGCCAGCAGTGGGCGGCCGACGACAGATACGCAGTATTTT.

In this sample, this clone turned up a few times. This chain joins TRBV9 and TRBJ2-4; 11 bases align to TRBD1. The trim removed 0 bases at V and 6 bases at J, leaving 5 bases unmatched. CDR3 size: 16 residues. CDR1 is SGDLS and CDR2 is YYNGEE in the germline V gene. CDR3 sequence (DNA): TGTGCCAGCAGCGTAGGGACAGGGGGCGCGGGAAACATTCAGTACTTC. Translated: CASSVGTGGAGNIQYF.